This entry features one T cell receptor beta chain sequence. As yet, its antigen is unknown. Germline CDR1 is SGHNT and CDR2 is YYREEE (reference sequence). This CDR3 is built from 15 residues. Losses at the gene ends were 1 base for V and 7 bases for J; bases not matched to a gene: 7. This record comes from a study of cytomegalovirus exposure and HLA in healthy donors. The PCR ran on 60 Vbeta and 13 Jbeta primers. Method: immunoSEQ multiplex PCR; TCRdb's copy keeps in-frame clones and lacks some. The profile shows fewer than 250,000 clones, 75% to 80% of them singletons. The study, taken as a whole, reports: Most TCR beta V segments were productive about 90% or about 30% of the time in an earlier analysis. Reports state that TCR beta sequences accurately predicted most subjects' HLA-A and HLA-B alleles.

Sequenced sample: PBMCs. This sequence originates from a man younger than 30 in good health and CMV-seronegative. This chain links TRBV5-4 with TRBJ1-1; 10 bases agree with TRBD1. CDR3 residues: CASSLMGQGLSEAFF. DNA for the CDR3: TGTGCCAGCAGCTTGATGGGACAGGGGCTAAGTGAAGCTTTCTTT.